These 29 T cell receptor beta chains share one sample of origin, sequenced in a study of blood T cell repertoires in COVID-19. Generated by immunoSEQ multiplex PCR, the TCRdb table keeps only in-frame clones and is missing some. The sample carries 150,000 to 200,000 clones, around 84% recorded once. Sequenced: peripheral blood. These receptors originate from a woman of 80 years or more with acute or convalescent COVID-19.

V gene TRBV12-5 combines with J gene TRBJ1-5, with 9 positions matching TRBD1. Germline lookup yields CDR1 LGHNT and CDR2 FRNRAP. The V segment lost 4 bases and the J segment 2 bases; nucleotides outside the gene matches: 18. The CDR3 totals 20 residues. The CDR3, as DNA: TGTGCTAGTGGTTATGAAGCCGGGACAGGGATTCTCAGGGGCAATCAGCCCCAGCATTTT. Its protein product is CASGYEAGTGILRGNQPQHF.

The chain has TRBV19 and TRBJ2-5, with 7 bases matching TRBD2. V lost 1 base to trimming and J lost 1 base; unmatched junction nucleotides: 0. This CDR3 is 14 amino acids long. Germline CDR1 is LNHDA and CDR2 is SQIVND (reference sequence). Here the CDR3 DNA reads TGTGCCAGTAGTATAGGGGGGGGCCAAGAGACCCAGTACTTC. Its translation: CASSIGGGQETQYF.

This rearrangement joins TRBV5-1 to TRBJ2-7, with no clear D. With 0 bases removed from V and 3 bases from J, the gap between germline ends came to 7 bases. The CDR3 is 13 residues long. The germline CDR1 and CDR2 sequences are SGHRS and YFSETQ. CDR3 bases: TGCGCCAGCAGCTTGGTGACGGGCTACGAGCAGTACTTC. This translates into CASSLVTGYEQYF.

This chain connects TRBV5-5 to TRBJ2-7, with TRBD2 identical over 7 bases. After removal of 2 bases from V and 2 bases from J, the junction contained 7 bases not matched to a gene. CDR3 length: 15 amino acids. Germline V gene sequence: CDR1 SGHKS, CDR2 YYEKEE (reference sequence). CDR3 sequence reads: CASSFRRGGTYEQYF. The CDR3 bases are TGTGCCAGCAGCTTCCGCCGCGGGGGAACCTACGAGCAGTACTTC.

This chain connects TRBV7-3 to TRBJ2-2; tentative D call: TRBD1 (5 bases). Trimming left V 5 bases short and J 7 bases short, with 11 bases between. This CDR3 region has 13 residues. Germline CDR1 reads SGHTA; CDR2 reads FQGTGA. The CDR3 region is CASSQDQGGELFF. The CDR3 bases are TGTGCCAGCAGCCAAGACCAGGGCGGGGAGCTGTTTTTT.

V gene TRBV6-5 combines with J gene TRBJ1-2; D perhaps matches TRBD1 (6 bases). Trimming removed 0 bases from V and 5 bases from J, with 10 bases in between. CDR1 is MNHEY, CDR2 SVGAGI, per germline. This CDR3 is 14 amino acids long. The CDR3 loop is CASSYSDSWYGYTF. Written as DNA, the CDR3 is TGTGCCAGCAGTTACTCGGACAGCTGGTATGGCTACACCTTC.

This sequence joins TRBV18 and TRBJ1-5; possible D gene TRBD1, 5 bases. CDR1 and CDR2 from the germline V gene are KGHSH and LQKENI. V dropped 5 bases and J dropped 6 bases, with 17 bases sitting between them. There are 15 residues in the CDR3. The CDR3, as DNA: TGTGCCAGCTCAATCGGCGCAGGGATTGTTCAGCCCCAGCATTTT. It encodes CASSIGAGIVQPQHF. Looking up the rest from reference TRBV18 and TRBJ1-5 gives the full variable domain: NAGVMQNPRHLVRRRGQEARLRCSPMKGHSHVYWYRQLPEEGLKFMVYLQKENIIDESGMPKERFSAEFPKEGPSILRIQQVVRGDSAAYFCASSIGAGIVQPQHFGDGTRLSIL.

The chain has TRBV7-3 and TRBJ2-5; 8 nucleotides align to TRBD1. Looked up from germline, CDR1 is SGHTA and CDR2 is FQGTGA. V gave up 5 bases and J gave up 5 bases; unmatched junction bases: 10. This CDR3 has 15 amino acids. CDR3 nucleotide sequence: TGTGCCAGCAGCCAAGGACAGGGCGATAGGGAGACCCAGTACTTC. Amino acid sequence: CASSQGQGDRETQYF.

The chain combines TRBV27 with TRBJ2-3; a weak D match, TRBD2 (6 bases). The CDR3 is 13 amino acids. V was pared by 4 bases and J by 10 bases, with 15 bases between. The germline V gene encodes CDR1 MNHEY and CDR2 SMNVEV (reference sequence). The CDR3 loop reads CASSSQIGEAQYF. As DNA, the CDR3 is TGTGCCAGCAGTTCCCAAATCGGGGAGGCGCAGTATTTT.

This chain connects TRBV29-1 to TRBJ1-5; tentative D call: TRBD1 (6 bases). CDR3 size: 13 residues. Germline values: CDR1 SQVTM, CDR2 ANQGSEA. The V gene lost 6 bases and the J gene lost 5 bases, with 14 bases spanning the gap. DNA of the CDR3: TGCAGCGTGACTTTAGGGGGTTATCAGCCCCAGCATTTT. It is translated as CSVTLGGYQPQHF.

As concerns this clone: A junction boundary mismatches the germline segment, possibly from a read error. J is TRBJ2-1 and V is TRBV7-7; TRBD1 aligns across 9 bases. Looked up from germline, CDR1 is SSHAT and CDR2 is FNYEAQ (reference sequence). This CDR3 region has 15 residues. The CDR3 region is CASSDRGGSYNEQFF. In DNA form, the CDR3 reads TGTGCTAGCAGCGACAGGGGGGGATCCTACAATGAGCAGTTCTTC.

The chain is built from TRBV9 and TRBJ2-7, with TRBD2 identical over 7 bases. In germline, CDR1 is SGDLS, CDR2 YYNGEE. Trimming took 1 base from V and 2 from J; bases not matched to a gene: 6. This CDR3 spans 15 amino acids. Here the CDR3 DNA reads TGTGCCAGCAGCGTATCCGCGGGGGAGGCCTACGAGCAGTACTTC. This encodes CASSVSAGEAYEQYF. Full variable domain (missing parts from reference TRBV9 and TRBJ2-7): DSGVTQTPKHLITATGQRVTLRCSPRSGDLSVYWYQQSLDQGLQFLIQYYNGEERAKGNILERFSAQQFPDLHSELNLSSLELGDSALYFCASSVSAGEAYEQYFGPGTRLTVT.

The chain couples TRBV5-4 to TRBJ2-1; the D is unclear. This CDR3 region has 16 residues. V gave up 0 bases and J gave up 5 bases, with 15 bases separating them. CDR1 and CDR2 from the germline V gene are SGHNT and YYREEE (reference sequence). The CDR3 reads CASSLALASINNEQFF. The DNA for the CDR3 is TGTGCCAGCAGCTTGGCTTTGGCTAGTATAAACAATGAGCAGTTCTTC.

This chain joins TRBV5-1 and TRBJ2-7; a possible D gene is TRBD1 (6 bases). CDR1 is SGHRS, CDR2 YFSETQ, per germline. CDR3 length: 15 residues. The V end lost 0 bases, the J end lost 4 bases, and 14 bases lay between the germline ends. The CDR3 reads CASSLAPNREYEQYF. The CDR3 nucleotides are TGCGCCAGCAGCTTGGCGCCTAACAGGGAGTACGAGCAGTACTTC.

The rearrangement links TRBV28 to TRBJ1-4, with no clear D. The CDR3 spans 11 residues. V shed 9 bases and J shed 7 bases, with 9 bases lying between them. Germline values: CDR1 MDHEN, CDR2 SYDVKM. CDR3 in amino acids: CAREGGEKLFF. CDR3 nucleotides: TGTGCCAGGGAGGGTGGTGAAAAACTGTTTTTT. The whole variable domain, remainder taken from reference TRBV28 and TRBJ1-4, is DVKVTQSSRYLVKRTGEKVFLECVQDMDHENMFWYRQDPGLGLRLIYFSYDVKMKEKGDIPEGYSVSREKKERFSLILESASTNQTSMYLCAREGGEKLFFGSGTQLSVL.

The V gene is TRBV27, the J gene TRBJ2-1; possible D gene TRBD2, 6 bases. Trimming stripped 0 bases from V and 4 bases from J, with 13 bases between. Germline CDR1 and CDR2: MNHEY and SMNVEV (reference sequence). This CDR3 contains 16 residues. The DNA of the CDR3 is TGTGCCAGCAGTTTATCCCCGGGAGTAGGTTACAATGAGCAGTTCTTC. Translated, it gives CASSLSPGVGYNEQFF.

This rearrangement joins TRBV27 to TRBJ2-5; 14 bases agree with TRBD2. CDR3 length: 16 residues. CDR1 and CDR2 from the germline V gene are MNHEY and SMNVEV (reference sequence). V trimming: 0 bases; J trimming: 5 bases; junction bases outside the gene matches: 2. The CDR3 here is CASSLSRTSGRETQYF. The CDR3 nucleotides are TGTGCCAGCAGTTTATCCAGGACTAGCGGGAGGGAGACCCAGTACTTC.

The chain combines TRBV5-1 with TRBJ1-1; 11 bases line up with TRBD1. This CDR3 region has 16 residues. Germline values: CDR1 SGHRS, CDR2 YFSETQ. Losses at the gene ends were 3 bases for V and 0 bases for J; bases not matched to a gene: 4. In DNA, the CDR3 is TGCGCCAGCAGCTCCGGGACAGGGGGAGTGAACACTGAAGCTTTCTTT. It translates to CASSSGTGGVNTEAFF. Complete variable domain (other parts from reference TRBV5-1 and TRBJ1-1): KAGVTQTPRYLIKTRGQQVTLSCSPISGHRSVSWYQQTPGQGLQFLFEYFSETQRNKGNFPGRFSGRQFSNSRSEMNVSTLELGDSALYLCASSSGTGGVNTEAFFGQGTRLTVV.

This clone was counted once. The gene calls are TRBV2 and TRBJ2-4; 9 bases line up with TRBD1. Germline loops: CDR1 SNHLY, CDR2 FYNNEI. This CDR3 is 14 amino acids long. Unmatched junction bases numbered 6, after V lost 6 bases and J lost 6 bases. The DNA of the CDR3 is TGTGCCAGCAGCAATACAGGGGGCGCAAACATTCAGTACTTC. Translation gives CASSNTGGANIQYF.

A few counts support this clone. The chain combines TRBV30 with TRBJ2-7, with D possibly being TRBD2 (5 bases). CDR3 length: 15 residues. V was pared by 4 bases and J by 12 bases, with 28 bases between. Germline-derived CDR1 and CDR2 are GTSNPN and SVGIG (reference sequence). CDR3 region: CAWKVLDGIWKGGYF. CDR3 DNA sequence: TGTGCCTGGAAGGTCCTAGACGGTATTTGGAAAGGAGGGTACTTC.

CDR3 nucleotides: TGTGCCAGCAGCTTAGAGGCGGGGGGGCGGTACGAGCAGTACTTC. Protein product: CASSLEAGGRYEQYF. This rearrangement joins TRBV7-2 to TRBJ2-7, with TRBD2 matching 9 bases. The CDR3 is made up of 15 amino acids. V was clipped by 1 base and J by 4 bases; unmatched bases: 5. Germline V CDR1 and CDR2: SGHTA, FQGNSA.

The CDR3 here is CASSMFLRQGAHEQYF. CDR3 DNA sequence: TGTGCCAGTAGTATGTTCCTAAGACAGGGGGCCCACGAGCAGTACTTC. The gene calls are TRBV19 and TRBJ2-7; 10 bases are a match to TRBD1. Losses at the gene ends were 3 bases for V and 5 bases for J; bases not matched to a gene: 10. Looked up from germline, CDR1 is LNHDA and CDR2 is SQIVND (reference sequence). The CDR3 runs to 16 residues.

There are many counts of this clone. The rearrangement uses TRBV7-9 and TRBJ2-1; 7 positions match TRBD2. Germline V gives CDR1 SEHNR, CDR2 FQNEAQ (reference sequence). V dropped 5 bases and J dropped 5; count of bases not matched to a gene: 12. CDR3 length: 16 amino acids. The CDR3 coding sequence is TGTGCCAGCAGCCCCCCTGGCGGGGGAACCAACAATGAGCAGTTCTTC. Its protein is CASSPPGGGTNNEQFF.

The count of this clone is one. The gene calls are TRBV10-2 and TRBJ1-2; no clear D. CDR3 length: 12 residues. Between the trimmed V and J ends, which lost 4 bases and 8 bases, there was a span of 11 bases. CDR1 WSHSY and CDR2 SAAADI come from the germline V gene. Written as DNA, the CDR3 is TGCGCCAGCAGTGGGGGAGGGATCGGCTACACCTTC. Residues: CASSGGGIGYTF.

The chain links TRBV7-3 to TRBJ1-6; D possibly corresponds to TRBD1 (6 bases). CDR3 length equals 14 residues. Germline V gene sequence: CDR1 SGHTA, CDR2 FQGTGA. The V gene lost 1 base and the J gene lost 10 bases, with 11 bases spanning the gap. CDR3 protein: CASSLIGGDSPLHF. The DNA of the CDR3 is TGTGCCAGCAGCTTAATAGGGGGAGACTCACCCCTCCACTTT. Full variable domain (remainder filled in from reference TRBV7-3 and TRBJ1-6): GAGVSQTPSNKVTEKGKYVELRCDPISGHTALYWYRQSLGQGPEFLIYFQGTGAADDSGLPNDRFFAVRPEGSVSTLKIQRTERGDSAVYLCASSLIGGDSPLHFGNGTRLTVT.

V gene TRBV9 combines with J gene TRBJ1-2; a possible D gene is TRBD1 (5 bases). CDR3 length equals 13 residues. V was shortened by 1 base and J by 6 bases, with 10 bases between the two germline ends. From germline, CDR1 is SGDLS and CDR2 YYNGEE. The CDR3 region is CASSVQGKDGYTF. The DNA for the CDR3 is TGTGCCAGCAGCGTACAGGGAAAAGATGGCTACACCTTC.

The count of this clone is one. CDR3 amino acids: CASSWDRGRNYGYTF. CDR3 DNA sequence: TGTGCCAGCAGTTGGGACAGGGGGCGAAACTATGGCTACACCTTC. The chain uses TRBV6-5 and TRBJ1-2; TRBD1 matches at 12 bases. The J segment lost 2 bases and the V segment lost 4 bases, leaving 2 bases of the junction unmatched. The CDR3 is made up of 15 amino acids. Germline V CDR1 and CDR2: MNHEY, SVGAGI.

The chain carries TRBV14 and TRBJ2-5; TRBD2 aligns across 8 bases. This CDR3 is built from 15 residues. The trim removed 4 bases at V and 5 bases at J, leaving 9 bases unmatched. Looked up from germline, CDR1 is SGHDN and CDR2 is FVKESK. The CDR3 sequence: CASSLRGGLRETQYF. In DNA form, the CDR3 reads TGTGCCAGCAGCCTCCGGGGGGGACTTAGGGAGACCCAGTACTTC.

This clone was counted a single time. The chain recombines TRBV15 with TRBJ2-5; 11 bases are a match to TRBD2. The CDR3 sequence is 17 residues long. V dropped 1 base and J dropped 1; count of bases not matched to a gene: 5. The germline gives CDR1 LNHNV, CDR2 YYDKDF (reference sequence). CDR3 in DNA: TGTGCCACCAGCAGAGGGGTAGCGGGGGGGACCCAAGAGACCCAGTACTTC. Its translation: CATSRGVAGGTQETQYF.